This TCR beta chain was documented in a study of regulatory T cells in long-lasting Graves disease (dated by TCRdb to the early 2020s). About the full investigation: Persistent Graves' disease was defined as persistently positive TSH receptor autoantibodies together with antithyroid drug treatment for over 5 years. Peripheral blood TCR sequencing and RNA sequencing compared persistent Graves' disease patients with newly diagnosed Graves' disease patients. A total of about 35 samples underwent TCR sequencing: roughly 13 from persistent and 20 from newly diagnosed Graves' disease patients. The study was conducted in China and was registered as a clinical trial. Antithyroid drugs had been taken for approximately ten years on average by persistent Graves' disease patients in the clinical cohort. The investigation overall reported the following: Only peripheral blood was studied, because thyroid tissue, the primary lesion, was inaccessible. The authors acknowledged the small sample size as a limitation that may reduce accuracy. Compared with newly diagnosed patients, persistent Graves' disease patients had lower TCR Shannon entropy and fewer highly expanded clones, which suggests clonal expansion. Persistent patients shared more public clonotypes among themselves (around 2,500) than newly diagnosed patients did (more than 950). Sequencing and analysis were restricted to the TCR beta chain. TRBV28, TRBJ1-2 and TRBJ2-5 were preferentially used in persistent disease, while TRBV20-1 and TRBJ2-1 were favored in newly diagnosed disease.

Libraries were prepared through multiplex PCR. This sample was sequenced with an Illumina HiSeq 4000. CDR3 regions were amplified by Arm-PCR with iRepertoire HTBI primers to construct TCR beta libraries. Before sequencing, the PCR products underwent gel purification. Under the source paper's analysis protocol: A total of around 66 TRBV and under 15 TRBJ segments were identified across samples and were used for gene usage analysis of CDR3 amino acid clonotypes. COPE and FqMerger were used to merge filtered high-quality paired reads into contigs. Contigs were aligned with BLAST to IMGT TRBV, TRBD and TRBJ reference genes, and CDR3 was defined per IMGT. Any clonotype with a frequency above 0.1% was counted as a highly expanded clone. Shannon entropy was used to measure repertoire diversity, and the Gini coefficient was used to measure V-J evenness. Public clonotypes were defined as clonotypes shared by more than one individual. TCRdb redid the processing of the public reads, applying fastp at Q25 and MiXCR, and retained in-frame beta chains. For every CDR3 protein sequence, its rows merge into one entry that carries the most common genes and DNA. The authors' filters were not applied to this entry. Across this sample there are about 450,000 distinct CDR3 sequences, with 23% seen only once. The ten most abundant clones make up approximately 25% of the sample.

This clonotype showed up just a few times. No antigen is known for it. No clone much larger than this one lies a single base away; base qualities are absent. V was cut back by 2 bases and J by 6 bases, leaving a gap of 17 bases between them. Sequences GTSNPN (CDR1) and SVGIG (CDR2) are obtained from the germline V gene (reference sequence). There are 14 amino acids in the CDR3, from cysteine to phenylalanine inclusive. The read is trimmed to its CDR3 DNA, 42 bases read in frame from base 1. The time point label here, explained by the study, means: persistent/refractory GD, antithyroid drugs over 5 years with positive TRAb. For both TCR sequencing and RNA sequencing, RNA was extracted from PBMCs using TRIzol. The diagnosis of Graves' disease followed American Thyroid Association guidelines. Recruitment of patients was carried out at an endocrinology department in Xi'an, China. Each patient gave 7.5 to 10 milliliters of peripheral blood, collected in an EDTA anticoagulant tube. Ficoll Paque Plus density gradient separation was used to isolate PBMCs, and no further T cell sorting was performed. An Agilent 2100 Bioanalyzer and agarose gel were used to check RNA quality, while a NanoDrop 2000 measured RNA concentration.

The sequence derives from a female donor with Graves disease. The source material was peripheral blood mononuclear cells (PBMCs), sampled when the disease was refractory, from a patient treated with antithyroid drugs. The sequence joins TRBV30 to TRBJ2-7; the D gene cannot be resolved reliably. The CDR3 corresponds to CAWSKGSWPAEQYF. The sequenced DNA is TGTGCCTGGAGTAAAGGATCCTGGCCCGCCGAGCAGTACTTC.